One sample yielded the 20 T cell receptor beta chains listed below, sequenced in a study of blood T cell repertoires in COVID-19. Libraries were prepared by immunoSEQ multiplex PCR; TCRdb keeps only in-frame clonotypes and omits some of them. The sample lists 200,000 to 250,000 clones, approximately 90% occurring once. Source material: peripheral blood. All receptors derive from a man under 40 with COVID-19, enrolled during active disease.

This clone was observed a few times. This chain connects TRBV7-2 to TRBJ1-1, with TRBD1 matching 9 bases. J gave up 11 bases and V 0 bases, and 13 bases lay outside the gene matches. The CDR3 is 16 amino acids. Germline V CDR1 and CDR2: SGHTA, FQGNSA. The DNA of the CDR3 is TGTGCCAGCAGCTTAGCTCCAGTGACGGGACAGGGCCGGGCTTTCTTT. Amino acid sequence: CASSLAPVTGQGRAFF.

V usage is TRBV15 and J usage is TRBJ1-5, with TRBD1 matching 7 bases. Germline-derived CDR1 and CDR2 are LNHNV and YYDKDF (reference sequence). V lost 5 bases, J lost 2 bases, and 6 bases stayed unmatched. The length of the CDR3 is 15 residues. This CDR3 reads CATSSRTGRNQPQHF. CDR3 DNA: TGTGCCACCAGCTCCCGGACAGGTCGCAATCAGCCCCAGCATTTT.

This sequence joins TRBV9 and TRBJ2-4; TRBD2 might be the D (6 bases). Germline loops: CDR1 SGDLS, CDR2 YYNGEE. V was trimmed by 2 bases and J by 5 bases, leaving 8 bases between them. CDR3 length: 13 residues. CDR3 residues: CASSVASENIQYF. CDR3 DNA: TGTGCCAGCAGCGTCGCTAGCGAAAACATTCAGTACTTC.

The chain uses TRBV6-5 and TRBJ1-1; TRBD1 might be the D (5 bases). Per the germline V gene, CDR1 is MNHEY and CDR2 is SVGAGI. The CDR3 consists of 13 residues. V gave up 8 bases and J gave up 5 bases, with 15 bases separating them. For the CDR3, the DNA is TGTGCCAGCGCCTCGGGGGGGAGGACTGAAGCTTTCTTT. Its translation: CASASGGRTEAFF.

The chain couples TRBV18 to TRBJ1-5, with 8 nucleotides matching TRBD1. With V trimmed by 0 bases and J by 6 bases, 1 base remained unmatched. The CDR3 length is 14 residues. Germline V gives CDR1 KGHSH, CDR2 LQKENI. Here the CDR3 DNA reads TGTGCCAGCTCACCACCCACAGGGGGTCAGCCCCAGCATTTT. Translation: CASSPPTGGQPQHF.

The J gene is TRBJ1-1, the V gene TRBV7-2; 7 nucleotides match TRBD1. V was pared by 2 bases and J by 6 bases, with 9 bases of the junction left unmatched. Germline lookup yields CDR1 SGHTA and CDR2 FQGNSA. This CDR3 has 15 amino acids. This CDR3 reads CASSLLGGGRAEAFF. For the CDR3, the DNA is TGTGCCAGCAGCTTACTCGGAGGGGGCAGGGCTGAAGCTTTCTTT.

This chain's CDR3 is CSASPGLASYEQYF. The CDR3 bases are TGCAGTGCTAGTCCGGGACTAGCCTCCTACGAGCAGTACTTC. The chain has TRBV20-1 and TRBJ2-7, with 9 nucleotides matching TRBD2. The CDR3 sequence is 14 residues long. Germline lookup yields CDR1 DFQATT and CDR2 SNEGSKA (reference sequence). Unmatched junction bases numbered 3, after V lost 3 bases and J lost 0 bases.

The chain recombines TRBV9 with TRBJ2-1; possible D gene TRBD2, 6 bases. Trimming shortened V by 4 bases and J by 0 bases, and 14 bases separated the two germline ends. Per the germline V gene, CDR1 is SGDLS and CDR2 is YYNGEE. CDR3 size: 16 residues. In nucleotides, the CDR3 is TGTGCCAGCAGCACCCAACCAGCGGGCTCCTACAATGAGCAGTTCTTC. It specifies CASSTQPAGSYNEQFF.

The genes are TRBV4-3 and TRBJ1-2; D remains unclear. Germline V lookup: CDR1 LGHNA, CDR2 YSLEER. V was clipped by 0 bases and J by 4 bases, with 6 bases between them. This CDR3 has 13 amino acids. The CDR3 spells CASSQERAYGYTF. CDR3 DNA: TGCGCCAGCAGCCAAGAACGCGCCTATGGCTACACCTTC.

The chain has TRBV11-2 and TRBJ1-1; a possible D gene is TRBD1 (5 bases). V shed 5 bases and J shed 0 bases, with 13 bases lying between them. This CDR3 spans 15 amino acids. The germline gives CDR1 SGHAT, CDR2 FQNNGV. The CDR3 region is CASSAPGGMNTEAFF. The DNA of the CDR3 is TGTGCCAGCAGCGCCCCGGGGGGAATGAACACTGAAGCTTTCTTT.

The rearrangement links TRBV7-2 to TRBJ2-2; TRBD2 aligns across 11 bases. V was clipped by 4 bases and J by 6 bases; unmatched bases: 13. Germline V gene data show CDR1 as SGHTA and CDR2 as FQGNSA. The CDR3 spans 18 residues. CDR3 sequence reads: CASSSIRGSGRGAGELFF. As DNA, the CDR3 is TGTGCCAGCAGCTCGATCCGGGGTAGCGGGAGGGGGGCCGGGGAGCTGTTTTTT.

The CDR3 DNA follows: TGTGCCAGCAGCTACCAGGAGAACACTGAAGCTTTCTTT. This encodes CASSYQENTEAFF. The chain uses TRBV7-3 and TRBJ1-1; no firm D call. Trimming cost V 4 bases and J 1 base, with 7 bases left between them. Germline assignment: CDR1 SGHTA and CDR2 FQGTGA. The CDR3 runs 13 residues.

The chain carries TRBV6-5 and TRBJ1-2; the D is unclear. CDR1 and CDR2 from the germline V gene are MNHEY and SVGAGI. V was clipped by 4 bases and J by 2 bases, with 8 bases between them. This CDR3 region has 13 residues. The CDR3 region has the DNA TGTGCCAGCAGTTTATCGGGAAACTATGGCTACACCTTC. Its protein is CASSLSGNYGYTF.

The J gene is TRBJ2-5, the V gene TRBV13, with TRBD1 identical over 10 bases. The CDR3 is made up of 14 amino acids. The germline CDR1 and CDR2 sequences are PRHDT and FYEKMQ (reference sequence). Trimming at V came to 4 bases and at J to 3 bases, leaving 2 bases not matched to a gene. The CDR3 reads CASSWTGGEETQYF. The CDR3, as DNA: TGTGCCAGCAGCTGGACAGGGGGTGAAGAGACCCAGTACTTC.

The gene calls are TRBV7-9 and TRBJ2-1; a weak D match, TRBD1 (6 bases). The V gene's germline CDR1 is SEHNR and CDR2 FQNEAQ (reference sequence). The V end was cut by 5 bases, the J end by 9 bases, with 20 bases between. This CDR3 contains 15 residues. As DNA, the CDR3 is TGTGCCAGCAGCCTGGCGCGAACAGGGCTGGGTGAGCAGTTCTTC. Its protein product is CASSLARTGLGEQFF.

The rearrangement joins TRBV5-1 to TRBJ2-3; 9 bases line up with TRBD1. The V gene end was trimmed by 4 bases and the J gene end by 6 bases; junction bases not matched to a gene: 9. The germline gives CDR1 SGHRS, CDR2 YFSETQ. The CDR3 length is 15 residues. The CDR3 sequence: CASSQGDRELDTQYF. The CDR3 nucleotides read TGCGCCAGCAGCCAAGGGGACAGGGAGTTGGATACGCAGTATTTT.

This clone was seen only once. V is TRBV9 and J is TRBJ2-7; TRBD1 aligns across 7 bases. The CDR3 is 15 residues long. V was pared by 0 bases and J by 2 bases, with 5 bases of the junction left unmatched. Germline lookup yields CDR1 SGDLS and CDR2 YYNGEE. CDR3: CASSVAAGGPYEQYF. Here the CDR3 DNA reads TGTGCCAGCAGCGTAGCGGCAGGGGGACCCTACGAGCAGTACTTC.

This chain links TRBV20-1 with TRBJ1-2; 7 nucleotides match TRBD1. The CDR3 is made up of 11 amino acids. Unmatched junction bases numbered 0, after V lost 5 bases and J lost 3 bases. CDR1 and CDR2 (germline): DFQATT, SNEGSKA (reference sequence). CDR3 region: CSADRDYGYTF. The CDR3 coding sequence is TGCAGTGCTGACAGGGACTATGGCTACACCTTC.

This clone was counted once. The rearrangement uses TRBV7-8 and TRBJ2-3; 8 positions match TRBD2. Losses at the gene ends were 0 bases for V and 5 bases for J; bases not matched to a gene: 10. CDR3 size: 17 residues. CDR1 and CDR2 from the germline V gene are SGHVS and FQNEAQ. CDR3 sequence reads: CASSLASSGGAIDTQYF. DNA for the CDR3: TGTGCCAGCAGCTTAGCGTCATCGGGGGGGGCCATAGATACGCAGTATTTT.

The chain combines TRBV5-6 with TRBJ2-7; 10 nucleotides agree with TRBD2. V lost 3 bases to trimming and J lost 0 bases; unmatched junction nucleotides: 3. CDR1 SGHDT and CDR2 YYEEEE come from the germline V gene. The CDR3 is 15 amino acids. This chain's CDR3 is CASSSVAGGSYEQYF. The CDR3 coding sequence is TGTGCCAGCAGCTCCGTAGCGGGGGGCTCCTACGAGCAGTACTTC. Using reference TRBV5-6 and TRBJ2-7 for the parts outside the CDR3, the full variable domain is DAGVTQSPTHLIKTRGQQVTLRCSPKSGHDTVSWYQQALGQGPQFIFQYYEEEERQRGNFPDRFSGHQFPNYSSELNVNALLLGDSALYLCASSSVAGGSYEQYFGPGTRLTVT.